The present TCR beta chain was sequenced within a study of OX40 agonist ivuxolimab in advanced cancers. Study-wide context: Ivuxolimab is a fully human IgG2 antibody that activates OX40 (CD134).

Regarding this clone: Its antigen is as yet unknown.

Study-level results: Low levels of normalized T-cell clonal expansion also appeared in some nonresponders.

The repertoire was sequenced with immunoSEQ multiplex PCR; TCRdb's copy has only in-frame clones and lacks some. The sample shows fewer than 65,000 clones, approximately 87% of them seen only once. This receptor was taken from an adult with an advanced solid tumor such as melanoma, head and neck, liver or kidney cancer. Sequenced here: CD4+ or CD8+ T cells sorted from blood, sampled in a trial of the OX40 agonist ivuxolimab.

CDR3 in amino acids: CASSLGVGRYSYNEQFF. As DNA, the CDR3 is TGTGCCAGCAGCTTAGGTGTGGGACGGTACTCCTACAATGAGCAGTTCTTC. The rearrangement links TRBV7-6 to TRBJ2-1; either TRBD1 or TRBD2 may supply D (5 bases each). Germline assignment: CDR1 SGHVS and CDR2 FNYEAQ. V was trimmed by 1 base and J by 0 bases, leaving 13 bases between them. The CDR3 runs 17 residues.